This T cell receptor beta chain stems from a study of early T cells in non-severe SARS-CoV-2 infection. Study background: The chains were unpaired, and the sequenced material was bulk RNA from unsorted whole blood.

The CDR3 contains 14 residues. After removal of 5 bases from V and 7 bases from J, the junction contained 7 bases not matched to a gene. Germline-derived CDR1 and CDR2 are KGHSH and LQKENI. Findings and limits, study-wide: Matching with VDJdb favored anti-spike CD8 responses (missing private and CD4 specificities).

In this sample, this clonotype turned up a few times. The antigen is unknown. Tagging with unique molecular identifiers was applied to individual cDNA molecules. A single record per CDR3 protein comes from TCRdb applying MiXCR to the 5' RACE reads. Found here are 55,000 to 65,000 distinct CDR3 sequences, 8% to 11% of them singletons; the top ten hold under 7.5%. This clonotype originated in an adult who was a healthcare worker with PCR-confirmed SARS-CoV-2 infection or an uninfected control (not recorded which). V and J are TRBV18 and TRBJ2-5, with 10 nucleotides matching TRBD1. Sequenced sample: whole blood. CDR3 bases: TGTGCCAGCTCAGCCGGGACAGGGGCCGGGACCCAGTACTTC. Translation: CASSAGTGAGTQYF.